This T cell receptor beta chain was sequenced for a study of T cells expressing NK-cell markers. Study-level background: Investigators obtained TCR beta repertoires from sorted CD3+CD56+NKG2C+, CD3+CD56+NKG2C- and CD3+CD56-NKG2C+ T cells. Findings and caveats of the study: Also leading the CD3+CD56-NKG2C+ fraction in a handful of donors were these clonotypes.

Concerning this clonotype: The antigen is undetermined.

Libraries used 5'RACE template switching adding universal primer site and UMIs. TCRdb reprocessed the 5' RACE reads; each CDR3 protein has one entry and no DNA is given. Its listing shows more than 250,000 distinct CDR3 sequences. The CDR3 spans 15 residues. Germline V gives CDR1 MNHEY, CDR2 SVGEGT. The TCR was taken from a man aged 18 to 29 in good health. The chain couples TRBV6-2 or TRBV6-3 to TRBJ2-1; the D call of TRBD1 rests on TCRdb alone, since no DNA is present to check it. Sequencing was performed on blood T cells: a sorted CD56 or NKG2C T cell subset, CD4+ or CD8+ T cells, or bulk PBMC T cells (not recorded which). CDR3 protein: CASSYAGQASDEQFF.